The subject of this entry is one T cell receptor beta chain. No antigen is known for it. Per-base qualities were not stored, and no clone one base away is much larger. Whole blood was collected in K2EDTA tubes by collaborating institutions according to the institutions' own protocols. For TCRbeta analysis, collaborator samples were shipped as frozen whole blood, as isolated PBMCs, or as DNA extracted from either sample type. TCRbeta CDR3 regions were amplified from genomic DNA using the immunoSEQ Assay, a bias-controlled multiplex PCR. In the authors' own workflow: The number of nucleated cells in each sample was estimated by amplification of reference gene primers within the assay. Sequence reads were collapsed and filtered to measure the absolute abundance of every unique TCRbeta CDR3 rearrangement. For each sample, productive Simpson clonality was calculated as the square root of Simpson's diversity index across productive rearrangements. This immuneACCESS table, as held by TCRdb, lists in-frame sequences with V and J called but not all clones. Of the missing ones, under half trace to an unresolved V gene in checked studies; the others have no known cause. That table gives V, J and clone size, and the DNA gave D and trimming. For this sample there are 200,000 to 250,000 clones; roughly 90% appear just once. The ten largest make up roughly 2% of the sample.

The sample belongs to a study of blood T cell repertoires in COVID-19 (dated by TCRdb to about 2020). Study-level background: Samples covering the acute and convalescent phases of COVID-19 were provided by collaborators in the United States, Italy and Spain. Where available, HLA class I and class II types were taken from metadata supplied by the sample provider and were not determined by assay-based typing. The sample metadata nearly always contained a de-identified subject ID, COVID-19 status, age in years and sex. The material from the prospective study consisted of cDNA or gDNA derived from T cells, B-cell-depleted T cells, or PBMCs. The repertoires were made available in a free public database intended to serve as a resource for research on the immune response to SARS-CoV-2. Samples were obtained from the ongoing ImmuneRACE study (first 160 participants) and from 950 to 1,500 subjects provided by 6 global collaborators. Deeply sampled blood TCRbeta repertoires from subjects exposed to, actively infected with, or recovered from COVID-19 were included in the dataset. Findings and caveats that apply to the study as a whole: Clinical and demographic metadata were provided uncurated, with the amount varying by source and participant.

From cysteine to phenylalanine, the CDR3 is 13 amino acids long. The only DNA kept is the CDR3, 39 bases in frame from the first base. The germline V gene provides CDR1 MDHEN and CDR2 SYDVKM. Trimming takes 3 bases from V and 6 bases from J, and the germline ends sit 11 bases apart. This chain is built from TRBV28 and TRBJ1-2, with the D gene call left open. This sequence was found in a middle-aged man with active or convalescent COVID-19. The sequenced sample was peripheral blood. The CDR3 loop reads CASSFGGVDGYTF. In nucleotide form, the sequence is TGTGCCAGCAGTTTCGGCGGGGTGGATGGCTACACCTTC.